The rows below give T cell receptor beta chains drawn from one sample of a study of blood T cell repertoires in COVID-19. The protocol was immunoSEQ multiplex PCR, while the TCRdb copy is restricted to in-frame clones and leaves out a portion. Counted here are about 160,000 clones, about nine tenths occurring once; the ten biggest clones make up roughly 4%. Sequences were obtained from PBMCs or T cells enriched from blood (not recorded which). Receptors were obtained from a woman between 40 and 55 years old who had been exposed to COVID-19. Each CDR3 is given with its conserved first and last residue. D genes are given only for firm matches. Clone sizes are given selectively: once, few, many, or a class where the clone is expanded.

V	D	length	size	J	CDR3	DNA
TRBV7-2	TRBD2	17	.	TRBJ2-7	CASSLGTSGRNPYEQYF	TGTGCCAGCAGCCTCGGGACTAGCGGGAGGAACCCTTACGAGCAGTACTTC
TRBV28	.	12	.	TRBJ1-4	CASKQGSEKLFF	TGTGCCAGCAAACAGGGTAGTGAAAAACTGTTTTTT
TRBV5-1	.	16	once	TRBJ2-3	CASSVRGRGFTDTQYF	TGCGCCAGCAGCGTCCGGGGGCGGGGGTTCACAGATACGCAGTATTTT
TRBV2	.	13	few	TRBJ1-1	CASSVWQNTEAFF	TGTGCCAGCAGTGTTTGGCAGAACACTGAAGCTTTCTTT
TRBV5-1	.	15	.	TRBJ1-1	CASSLVLGGNTEAFF	TGCGCCAGCAGCTTGGTATTAGGGGGTAACACTGAAGCTTTCTTT
TRBV27	.	16	.	TRBJ1-5	CASSLSAGASNQPQHF	TGTGCCAGCAGTTTATCGGCAGGGGCGAGCAATCAGCCCCAGCATTTT
TRBV6-2/TRBV6-3	.	16	.	TRBJ2-2	CASTPGPQRRTGELFF	TGTGCCAGCACCCCGGGGCCTCAGCGTAGAACCGGGGAGCTGTTTTTT
TRBV7-8	.	13	.	TRBJ2-1	CASRGGQYNEQFF	TGTGCCAGCAGGGGGGGGCAGTACAATGAGCAGTTCTTC
TRBV19	TRBD1	13	few	TRBJ1-2	CASSSDRAAGYTF	TGTGCCAGTAGTAGCGACAGGGCTGCTGGCTACACCTTC
TRBV18	TRBD2	15	once	TRBJ2-3	CASSPGLAGRDTQYF	TGTGCCAGCTCACCTGGACTAGCGGGACGCGATACGCAGTATTTT
TRBV4-1	.	16	.	TRBJ1-5	CASSQEPGQVNQPQHF	TGCGCCAGCAGCCAAGAACCCGGACAAGTCAATCAGCCCCAGCATTTT
TRBV9	TRBD2	14	.	TRBJ2-7	CASSPPSGSYEQYF	TGTGCCAGCAGCCCCCCTAGCGGATCCTACGAGCAGTACTTC
TRBV12-3/TRBV12-4	.	12	.	TRBJ2-7	CASTLGSNEQYF	TGTGCCAGCACCCTTGGGAGTAACGAGCAGTACTTC
TRBV12-5	TRBD1	13	.	TRBJ1-3	CASAEQGANTIYF	TGTGCTAGTGCCGAACAGGGGGCGAACACCATATATTTT
TRBV7-8	.	15	.	TRBJ2-1	CASSPRGGGIGEQFF	TGTGCCAGCAGCCCCCGCGGTGGGGGGATCGGTGAGCAGTTCTTC
TRBV18	TRBD1	17	once	TRBJ1-3	CASSLRGTGGSGNTIYF	TGTGCCAGCTCACTTAGAGGCACAGGGGGCTCTGGAAACACCATATATTTT